Listed below are T cell receptor beta chains from one sample, sequenced in a study of regulatory T cells in long-lasting Graves disease. TCRdb recomputed calls from the multiplex PCR reads with MiXCR, one row per CDR3 protein. The profile shows 700,000 or so distinct CDR3 sequences, 30% of them singletons. The sequences come from peripheral blood mononuclear cells (PBMCs), collected when the disease was refractory, from a patient treated with antithyroid drugs. Receptors were obtained from a female donor with Graves disease. Each CDR3 is given with its conserved first and last residue. The D gene is left open where the match is weak. The size entry is marked missing in some rows and otherwise reads once, few, many or a size class.

v_gene	j_gene	d_gene	abundance	CDR3aa	CDR3nt
TRBV30	TRBJ1-5	NA	NA	CAWTPARGGNQPQHF	TGTGCCTGGACTCCTGCGAGGGGTGGCAATCAGCCCCAGCATTTT
TRBV3-1	TRBJ1-4	NA	many	CASSQARTEKLFF	TGTGCCAGCAGCCAAGCGAGAACAGAAAAACTGTTTTTT
TRBV15	TRBJ1-5	TRBD1	few	CATSSTGGRQPQHF	TGTGCCACCAGCAGCACAGGGGGCCGTCAGCCCCAGCATTTT
TRBV2	TRBJ2-7	NA	NA	CASIRERVREQYF	TGTGCCAGCATTCGCGAGCGGGTGAGGGAGCAGTACTTC
TRBV6-5	TRBJ1-6	NA	NA	CASSYSRGTLHF	TGTGCCAGCAGTTACTCCAGGGGTACCCTCCACTTT
TRBV5-1	TRBJ2-1	NA	many	CASKGQGQIAGYNEQFF	TGCGCCAGCAAGGGACAGGGTCAAATAGCGGGATACAATGAGCAGTTCTTC
TRBV2	TRBJ2-2	TRBD1	few	CASNAGTGGTGELFF	TGTGCCAGCAATGCCGGGACAGGGGGCACCGGGGAGCTGTTTTTT
TRBV7-9	TRBJ2-7	NA	NA	CASSSSRDSSYEQYF	TGTGCCAGCAGCAGCAGTCGTGACAGTTCCTACGAGCAGTACTTC
TRBV19	TRBJ2-7	TRBD1	NA	CASRARGDRGYEQYF	TGTGCCAGTAGGGCCCGGGGGGACAGGGGCTACGAGCAGTACTTC
TRBV5-1	TRBJ2-1	TRBD1	NA	CASRQGAYNEQFF	TGCGCCAGCAGACAGGGGGCCTACAATGAGCAGTTCTTC
TRBV28	TRBJ1-1	NA	NA	CASSLHRSTEAFF	TGTGCCAGCAGTCTCCACCGAAGCACTGAAGCTTTCTTT
TRBV18	TRBJ2-5	TRBD2	few	CASSPSQVAGGETQYF	TGTGCCAGCTCACCGTCTCAGGTAGCGGGAGGAGAGACCCAGTACTTC
TRBV20-1	TRBJ2-5	NA	few	CSASSAGRGLETQYF	TGCAGTGCTTCGTCAGCCGGGCGGGGGCTGGAGACCCAGTACTTC
TRBV11-2	TRBJ1-2	NA	many	CASSLSHVNYGYTF	TGTGCCAGCAGCTTAAGTCACGTAAACTATGGCTACACCTTC
TRBV7-9	TRBJ2-7	NA	NA	CASSLERWGQYF	TGTGCCAGCAGCTTAGAGCGGTGGGGGCAGTACTTC
TRBV7-9	TRBJ2-5	NA	few	CASSATSGAQETQYF	TGTGCCAGCAGCGCCACGTCCGGGGCCCAAGAGACCCAGTACTTC
TRBV29-1	TRBJ2-7	NA	few	CSVEEDHYEQYF	TGCAGCGTTGAAGAGGACCACTACGAGCAGTACTTC
TRBV20-1	TRBJ1-2	TRBD1	NA	CSARDWRDRHLGGYTF	TGCAGTGCTAGAGATTGGCGGGACAGACACTTGGGTGGCTACACCTTC
TRBV6-1	TRBJ1-5	TRBD1	NA	CASSEIMGQGDQPQHF	TGTGCCAGCAGTGAAATCATGGGGCAGGGGGATCAGCCCCAGCATTTT
TRBV7-9	TRBJ1-5	TRBD1	NA	CASSLVGAGGLRNQPQHF	TGTGCCAGCAGCTTAGTCGGAGCAGGGGGCCTTCGCAATCAGCCCCAGCATTTT
TRBV6-1	TRBJ1-2	NA	NA	CASRIAGAYGYTF	TGTGCCAGCAGGATAGCCGGGGCCTATGGCTACACCTTC
TRBV5-1	TRBJ2-2	NA	NA	CASSLGSAASTGELFF	TGCGCCAGCAGCTTGGGCAGCGCGGCGAGCACCGGGGAGCTGTTTTTT
TRBV15	TRBJ1-2	NA	NA	CATSSPGLSYGYTF	TGTGCCACCAGCAGTCCGGGACTGAGCTATGGCTACACCTTC
TRBV2	TRBJ2-7	TRBD2	many	CASSEILKTSGPYEQYF	TGTGCCAGCAGTGAAATCCTAAAGACTAGCGGCCCCTACGAGCAGTACTTC
TRBV11-2	TRBJ2-7	NA	few	CASSSSLGIYYEQYF	TGTGCCAGCAGCTCCAGTTTAGGGATATACTACGAGCAGTACTTC
TRBV3-1	TRBJ2-5	NA	many	CASSQVGDETQYF	TGTGCCAGCAGCCAAGTAGGGGATGAGACCCAGTACTTC
TRBV2	TRBJ1-2	NA	many	CASSALRGEGYTF	TGTGCCAGCAGTGCCCTCCGCGGAGAAGGCTACACCTTC
TRBV12-5	TRBJ2-7	TRBD1	NA	CASGSDRGLSYEQYF	TGTGCTAGTGGCTCCGACAGGGGCCTCTCCTACGAGCAGTACTTC
TRBV6-1	TRBJ2-7	TRBD1	few	CASRSTGAEQYF	TGTGCCAGCAGATCCACAGGGGCCGAGCAGTACTTC
TRBV13	TRBJ1-6	NA	NA	CASSLGTQGGNSPLHF	TGTGCCAGCAGCTTAGGCACGCAGGGTGGCAATTCACCCCTCCACTTT
TRBV12-3/TRBV12-4	TRBJ1-5	TRBD1	few	CASSSTGQGEQPQHF	TGTGCCAGCAGTTCAACAGGACAGGGTGAGCAGCCCCAGCATTTT
TRBV12-5	TRBJ2-2	NA	once	CASGFGGSDPANTGELFF	TGTGCTAGTGGTTTTGGGGGGTCTGATCCCGCGAACACCGGGGAGCTGTTTTTT
TRBV6-1	TRBJ1-1	NA	few	CASTVTGPTDTEAFF	TGTGCCAGCACTGTGACCGGGCCGACGGACACTGAAGCTTTCTTT
TRBV28	TRBJ2-1	TRBD2	few	CASSSPLAGGLNEQFF	TGTGCCAGCAGTTCCCCCTTGGCGGGAGGGCTGAATGAGCAGTTCTTC
TRBV19	TRBJ1-5	NA	NA	CASTPYQNSNQPQHF	TGTGCCAGTACCCCTTATCAGAATAGCAATCAGCCCCAGCATTTT
TRBV20-1	TRBJ2-5	NA	NA	CSALSVKGKETQYF	TGCAGTGCGCTCTCGGTCAAAGGGAAGGAGACCCAGTACTTC
TRBV30	TRBJ1-2	TRBD1	NA	CAWLGTGSYYGYTF	TGTGCCTGGCTTGGGACAGGGTCATACTATGGCTACACCTTC
TRBV9	TRBJ2-5	NA	NA	CASSVAPGERETQYF	TGTGCCAGCAGCGTAGCCCCGGGAGAGAGGGAGACCCAGTACTTC
TRBV5-1	TRBJ2-1	TRBD2	NA	CASSLEARGRAFSFF	TGCGCCAGCAGCTTGGAGGCTCGCGGGAGGGCCTTTTCGTTCTTC
TRBV5-1	TRBJ2-7	TRBD2	once	CASSLDGGGYEQYF	TGCGCCAGCAGCTTGGATGGGGGGGGCTACGAGCAGTACTTC
TRBV20-1	TRBJ1-3	NA	NA	CSARAGGLGNTIYF	TGCAGTGCTAGAGCTGGAGGCCTCGGGAACACCATATATTTT
TRBV20-1	TRBJ1-6	NA	NA	CSASGAGDFNSPLHF	TGCAGTGCTAGTGGGGCAGGCGATTTTAATTCACCCCTCCACTTT
TRBV28	TRBJ1-5	TRBD1	many	CASTRGQGARSNQPQHF	TGTGCCAGCACCCGGGGACAGGGGGCGAGGAGCAATCAGCCCCAGCATTTT
TRBV29-1	TRBJ1-1	NA	NA	CSVDSRTEAFF	TGCAGCGTTGACAGTCGCACTGAAGCTTTCTTT
TRBV19	TRBJ1-1	TRBD1	few	CASSIRDRGLTEAFF	TGTGCCAGTAGTATCCGGGACAGGGGTTTGACTGAAGCTTTCTTT
TRBV5-1	TRBJ1-2	NA	NA	CASSLSPAGGESAYGYTF	TGCGCCAGCAGCTTGTCCCCCGCCGGAGGGGAATCGGCTTATGGCTACACCTTC
TRBV20-1	TRBJ2-5	NA	few	CSAIKPVTAIQETQYF	TGCAGTGCCATCAAACCAGTGACAGCAATCCAAGAGACCCAGTACTTC
TRBV20-1	TRBJ2-5	NA	many	CSARSDWEETQYF	TGCAGTGCTAGGTCTGACTGGGAAGAGACCCAGTACTTC
TRBV29-1	TRBJ1-4	NA	few	CSVGQGGSEKLFF	TGCAGCGTTGGCCAGGGTGGGAGTGAAAAACTGTTTTTT
TRBV15	TRBJ1-6	NA	few	CATSGFGGSYNSPLHF	TGTGCCACCAGCGGTTTTGGAGGCTCCTATAATTCACCCCTCCACTTT
TRBV15	TRBJ2-6	NA	NA	CATSRDRASSGANVLTF	TGTGCCACCAGCAGAGATCGGGCATCATCTGGGGCCAACGTCCTGACTTTC
TRBV19	TRBJ2-7	NA	NA	CASSILGEQYF	TGTGCCAGTAGTATACTTGGCGAGCAGTACTTC
TRBV3-1	TRBJ2-1	NA	NA	CASSHWRPSSYNEQFF	TGTGCCAGCAGCCATTGGCGACCTAGCTCCTACAATGAGCAGTTCTTC